Following are 2 T cell receptor beta chains from one sample sequenced in a study of neurological immune-mediated disorders. From the 5' RACE reads, TCRdb called clonotypes with MiXCR, one entry per CDR3 protein. Counted here are 66,000 or so distinct CDR3 sequences, roughly 4.8% occurring once; the ten biggest clones make up about 6.9%. The sequencing input was PBMCs. Receptors originate from a man aged 25 to 40 with multiple sclerosis.

This clonotype was counted only a few times. V and J are TRBV20-1 and TRBJ1-5; no reliable D call. V gave up 5 bases and J gave up 6 bases, with 17 bases separating them. Germline CDR1 and CDR2: DFQATT and SNEGSKA (reference sequence). This CDR3 comprises 14 residues. The CDR3 DNA is TGCAGTGCTCCACGGACCGGTGAAGGTCAGCCCCAGCATTTT. Protein sequence: CSAPRTGEGQPQHF.

This clonotype has a count of ten or more. This chain uses TRBV3-1 with TRBJ2-1; D is tentatively TRBD1 or TRBD2 (5 bases each). Germline assignment: CDR1 LGHDT and CDR2 YNNKEL (reference sequence). The length of the CDR3 is 14 residues. V was pared by 3 bases and J by 6 bases, with 12 bases between. The CDR3 DNA is TGTGCCAGCAGCCAGGCTAGCACAGGCAATGAGCAGTTCTTC. It is translated as CASSQASTGNEQFF.